The 8 T cell receptor beta chains reported below all come from one sample, sequenced in a study of T cells after yellow fever vaccination. A single record per CDR3 protein comes from TCRdb applying MiXCR to the 5' RACE reads. The sample contains a few hundred thousand distinct CDR3 sequences, 6.5% to 8.5% of which appear only once. The sequencing here drew on PBMCs, taken approximately 47 days after the first yellow fever vaccination. Source of these receptors: a man aged 18 to 29 who received the YFV17D yellow fever vaccine.

This clonotype was detected ten times or more. The gene calls are TRBV24-1 and TRBJ2-2; 9 bases line up with TRBD2. The CDR3 runs 15 residues. The germline gives CDR1 KGHDR, CDR2 SFDVKD. V trimming: 9 bases; J trimming: 1 base; junction bases outside the gene matches: 5. The CDR3 coding sequence is TGTGCCACCGGGAGGACTAGCGAGAACACCGGGGAGCTGTTTTTT. It codes for CATGRTSENTGELFF.

The chain uses TRBV6-5 and TRBJ1-1; D not resolved. With 0 bases removed from V and 0 bases from J, the gap between germline ends came to 8 bases. Germline lookup yields CDR1 MNHEY and CDR2 SVGAGI. This CDR3 has 15 residues. In nucleotides, the CDR3 is TGTGCCAGCAGTTACTCCGGTTACATGAACACTGAAGCTTTCTTT. As protein: CASSYSGYMNTEAFF.

In its sample, this clonotype was seen many times. The V and J genes are TRBV7-3 and TRBJ2-1, with TRBD1 as a possible D gene (5 bases). CDR1 is SGHTA, CDR2 FQGTGA, per germline. This CDR3 has 13 residues. Trimming pared 4 bases from V and 7 bases from J, leaving 11 bases between. CDR3 sequence: CASSSRGMNEQFF. CDR3 sequence (DNA): TGTGCCAGCAGCTCAAGGGGAATGAATGAGCAGTTCTTC.

V gene TRBV4-3 combines with J gene TRBJ1-4; no clear D. CDR1 is LGHNA, CDR2 YSLEER, per germline. V was pared by 0 bases and J by 0 bases, with 8 bases between. The CDR3 extends over 16 amino acids. The CDR3 DNA follows: TGCGCCAGCAGCCAAGACAGCGTTACAACTAATGAAAAACTGTTTTTT. Its translation is CASSQDSVTTNEKLFF.

The rearrangement joins TRBV21-1 to TRBJ1-4; the DNA was not compared with TRBD1, the D call given in the table. TRBV21-1 is a recognized pseudogene. The CDR3 runs to 16 residues. The CDR3 loop reads CASSLDGGGKNEKLFF. CDR3 in DNA: TGTGCCAGCAGCCTGGACGGAGGGGGCAAAAATGAAAAACTGTTTTTT.

The gene calls are TRBV10-3 and TRBJ1-1; 9 bases agree with TRBD1. The CDR3 is 14 residues long. Losses at the gene ends were 6 bases for V and 4 bases for J; bases not matched to a gene: 6. Germline V gene sequence: CDR1 ENHRY, CDR2 SYGVKD. This CDR3 reads CAISVTQGATEAFF. CDR3 in DNA: TGTGCCATCAGCGTCACACAGGGGGCCACTGAAGCTTTCTTT.

This clonotype has ten or more counts. This rearrangement joins TRBV18 to TRBJ2-5; D is ambiguous. Germline V gene lookup returns CDR1 KGHSH and CDR2 LQKENI. This CDR3 is 15 amino acids long. Between the trimmed V and J ends, which lost 4 bases and 0 bases, there was a span of 12 bases. The CDR3, as DNA: TGTGCCAGCTCACGGCAGGACGGGTACCAAGAGACCCAGTACTTC. Translated: CASSRQDGYQETQYF.

J is TRBJ2-7 and V is TRBV3-1; a possible D gene is TRBD2 (6 bases). CDR1 LGHDT and CDR2 YNNKEL come from the germline V gene (reference sequence). The CDR3 has 15 residues. V gave up 4 bases and J gave up 3 bases, with 16 bases separating them. The CDR3 bases are TGTGCCAGCAGCCCACTTTCAGAGGGACTCTACGAGCAGTACTTC. Translated, it gives CASSPLSEGLYEQYF.